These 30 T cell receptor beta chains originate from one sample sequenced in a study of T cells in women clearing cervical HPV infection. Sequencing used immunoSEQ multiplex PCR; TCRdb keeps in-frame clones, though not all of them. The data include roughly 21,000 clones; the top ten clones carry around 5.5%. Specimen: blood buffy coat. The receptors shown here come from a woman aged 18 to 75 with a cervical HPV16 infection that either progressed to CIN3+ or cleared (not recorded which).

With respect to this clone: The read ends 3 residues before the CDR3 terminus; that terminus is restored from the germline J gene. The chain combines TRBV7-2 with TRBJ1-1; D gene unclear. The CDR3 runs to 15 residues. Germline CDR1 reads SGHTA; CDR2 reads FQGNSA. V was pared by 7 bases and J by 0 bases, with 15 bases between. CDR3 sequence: CASTSLQTLNTEAFF. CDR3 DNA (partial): TGTGCCAGCACCTCCTTACAGACCTTGAACACTGAA.

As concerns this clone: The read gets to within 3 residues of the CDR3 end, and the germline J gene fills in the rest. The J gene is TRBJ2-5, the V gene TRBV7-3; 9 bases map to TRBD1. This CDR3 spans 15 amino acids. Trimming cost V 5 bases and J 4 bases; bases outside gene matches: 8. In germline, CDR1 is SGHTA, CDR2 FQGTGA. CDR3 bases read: TGTGCCAGCAGCCCACACAGGGGGCGCACAGAGACC. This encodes CASSPHRGRTET. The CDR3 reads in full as CASSPHRGRTETQYF.

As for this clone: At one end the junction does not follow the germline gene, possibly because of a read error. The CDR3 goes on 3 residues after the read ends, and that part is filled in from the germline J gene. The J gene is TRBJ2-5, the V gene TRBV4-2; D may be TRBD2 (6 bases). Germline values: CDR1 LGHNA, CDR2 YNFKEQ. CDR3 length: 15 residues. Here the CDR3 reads CASSQGGGHQETQYF. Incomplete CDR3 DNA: TGCGCCAGCAGCCAAGGAGGAGGGCACCAAGAGACC.

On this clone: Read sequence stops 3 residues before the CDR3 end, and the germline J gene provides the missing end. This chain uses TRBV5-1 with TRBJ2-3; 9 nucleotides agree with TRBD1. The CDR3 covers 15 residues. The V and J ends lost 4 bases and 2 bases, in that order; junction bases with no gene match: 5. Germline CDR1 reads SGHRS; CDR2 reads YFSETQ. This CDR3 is CASSTRTGDTDTQYF. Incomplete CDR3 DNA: TGCGCCAGCAGCACCAGGACAGGGGACACAGATACG.

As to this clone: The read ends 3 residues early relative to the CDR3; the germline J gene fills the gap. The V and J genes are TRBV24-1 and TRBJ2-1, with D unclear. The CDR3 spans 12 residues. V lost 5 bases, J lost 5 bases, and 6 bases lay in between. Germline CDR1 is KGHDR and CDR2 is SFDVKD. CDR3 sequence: CATSGLHNEQFF. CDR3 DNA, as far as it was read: TGTGCCACCAGTGGACTCCACAATGAG.

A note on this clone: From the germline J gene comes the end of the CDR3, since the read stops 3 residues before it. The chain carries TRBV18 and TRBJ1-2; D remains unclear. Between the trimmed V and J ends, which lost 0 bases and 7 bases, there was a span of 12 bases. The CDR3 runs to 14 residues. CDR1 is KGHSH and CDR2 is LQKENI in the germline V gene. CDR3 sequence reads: CASSPPYNDGGYTF. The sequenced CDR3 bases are TGTGCCAGCTCACCACCATACAACGATGGTGGC.

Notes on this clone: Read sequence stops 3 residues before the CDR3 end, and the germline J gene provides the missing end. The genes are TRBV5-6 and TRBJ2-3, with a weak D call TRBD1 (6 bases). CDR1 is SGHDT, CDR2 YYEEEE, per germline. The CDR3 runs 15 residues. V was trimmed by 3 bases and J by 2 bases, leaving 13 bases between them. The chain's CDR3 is CASSSDRALTDTQYF. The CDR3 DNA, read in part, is TGTGCCAGCAGCTCGGACAGAGCCCTCACAGATACG.

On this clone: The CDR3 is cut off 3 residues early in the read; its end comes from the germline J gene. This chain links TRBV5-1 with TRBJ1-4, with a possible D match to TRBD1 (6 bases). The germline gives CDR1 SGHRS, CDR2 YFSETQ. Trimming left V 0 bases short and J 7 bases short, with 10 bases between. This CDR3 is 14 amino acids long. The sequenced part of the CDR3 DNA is TGCGCCAGCAGCTTGGAGGGGGTCCGTGAAAAA. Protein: CASSLEGVREK. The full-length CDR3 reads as CASSLEGVREKLFF. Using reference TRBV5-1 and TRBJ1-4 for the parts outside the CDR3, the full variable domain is KAGVTQTPRYLIKTRGQQVTLSCSPISGHRSVSWYQQTPGQGLQFLFEYFSETQRNKGNFPGRFSGRQFSNSRSEMNVSTLELGDSALYLCASSLEGVREKLFFGSGTQLSVL.

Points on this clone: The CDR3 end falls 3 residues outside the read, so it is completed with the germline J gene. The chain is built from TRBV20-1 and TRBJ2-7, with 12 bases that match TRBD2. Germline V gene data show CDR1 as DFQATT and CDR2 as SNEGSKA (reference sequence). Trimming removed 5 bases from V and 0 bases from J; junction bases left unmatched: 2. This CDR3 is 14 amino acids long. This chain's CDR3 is CSASSGRASYEQYF. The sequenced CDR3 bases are TGCAGTGCTTCTAGCGGGAGGGCCTCCTACGAG.

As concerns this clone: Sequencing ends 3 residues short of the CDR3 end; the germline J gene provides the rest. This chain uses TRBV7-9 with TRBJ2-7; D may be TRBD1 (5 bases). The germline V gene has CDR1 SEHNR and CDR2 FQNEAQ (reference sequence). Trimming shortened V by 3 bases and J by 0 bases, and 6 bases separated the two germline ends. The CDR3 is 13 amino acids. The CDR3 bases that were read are TGTGCCAGCAGCTTCGACAGCTCCTACGAG. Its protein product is CASSFDSSYE. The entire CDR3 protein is CASSFDSSYEQYF.

The CDR3 bases that were read are TGTGCCAGCAGCTACGACAGGCTGAGGGGC. Translated: CASSYDRLRG. The CDR3, in full, reads CASSYDRLRGYTF. V usage is TRBV7-3 and J usage is TRBJ1-2; TRBD1 is a possible D gene (6 bases). The missing CDR3 end, 3 residues past where the read stops, is filled in from the germline J gene. The CDR3 spans 13 residues. Germline V gene data show CDR1 as SGHTA and CDR2 as FQGTGA. Looking up the rest from reference TRBV7-3 and TRBJ1-2 gives the full variable domain: GAGVSQTPSNKVTEKGKYVELRCDPISGHTALYWYRQSLGQGPEFLIYFQGTGAADDSGLPNDRFFAVRPEGSVSTLKIQRTERGDSAVYLCASSYDRLRGYTFGSGTRLTVV.

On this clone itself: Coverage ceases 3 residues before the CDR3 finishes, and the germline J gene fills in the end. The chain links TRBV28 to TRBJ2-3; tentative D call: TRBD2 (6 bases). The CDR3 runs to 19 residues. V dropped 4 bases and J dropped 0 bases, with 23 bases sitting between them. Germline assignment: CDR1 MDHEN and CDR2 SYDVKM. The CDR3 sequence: CASSYNLRLERASTDTQYF. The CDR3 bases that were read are TGTGCCAGCAGTTACAATCTTCGGCTCGAGCGGGCGAGCACAGATACG.

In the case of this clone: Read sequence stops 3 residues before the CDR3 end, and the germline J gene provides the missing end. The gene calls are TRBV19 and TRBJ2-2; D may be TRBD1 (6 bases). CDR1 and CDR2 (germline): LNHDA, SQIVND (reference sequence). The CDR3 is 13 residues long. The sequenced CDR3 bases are TGTGCCAGTATTGGCCACAGGGATGAAAAG. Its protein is CASIGHRDEK. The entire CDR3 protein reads CASIGHRDEKLFF.

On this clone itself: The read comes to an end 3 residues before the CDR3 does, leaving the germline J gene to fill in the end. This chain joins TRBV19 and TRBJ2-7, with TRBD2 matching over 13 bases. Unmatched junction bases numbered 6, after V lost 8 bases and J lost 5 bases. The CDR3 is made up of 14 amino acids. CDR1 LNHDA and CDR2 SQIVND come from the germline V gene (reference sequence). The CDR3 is CASRLAGGSDEQYF. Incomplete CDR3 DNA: TGTGCCAGTCGACTAGCGGGAGGATCCGACGAG.

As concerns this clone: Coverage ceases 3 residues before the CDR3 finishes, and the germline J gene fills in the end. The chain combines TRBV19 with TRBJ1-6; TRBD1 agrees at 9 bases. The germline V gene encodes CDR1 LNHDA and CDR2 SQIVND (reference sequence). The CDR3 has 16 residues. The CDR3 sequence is CASSITTGTGNSTLHF. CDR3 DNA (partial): TGTGCCAGTAGTATAACGACAGGGACAGGGAATTCGACC.

The sequenced part of the CDR3 DNA is TGCAGTGCCCTTGATAGCGGGAGGTCCTACAATGAG. Its translation: CSALDSGRSYNE. The full CDR3 protein reads CSALDSGRSYNEQFF. This chain links TRBV20-1 with TRBJ2-1; 10 bases are shared with TRBD2. The read ends 3 residues early relative to the CDR3; the germline J gene fills the gap. The germline V gene encodes CDR1 DFQATT and CDR2 SNEGSKA (reference sequence). The CDR3 extends over 15 amino acids. V lost 6 bases, J lost 1 base, and 6 bases stayed unmatched.

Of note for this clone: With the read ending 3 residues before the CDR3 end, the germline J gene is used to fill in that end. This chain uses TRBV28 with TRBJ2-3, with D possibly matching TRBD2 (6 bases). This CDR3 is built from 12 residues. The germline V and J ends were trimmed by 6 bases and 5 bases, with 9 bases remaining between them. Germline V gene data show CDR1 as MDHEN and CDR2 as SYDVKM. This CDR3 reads CASSGTEDTQYF. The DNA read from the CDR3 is TGTGCCAGCAGCGGGACTGAAGATACG.

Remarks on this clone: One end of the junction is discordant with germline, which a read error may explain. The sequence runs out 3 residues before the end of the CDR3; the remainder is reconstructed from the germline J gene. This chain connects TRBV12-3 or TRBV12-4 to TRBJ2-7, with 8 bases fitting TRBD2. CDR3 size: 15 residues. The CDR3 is CANSLSLAGSYEQYF. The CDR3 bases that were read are TGTGCCAACAGTTTGAGTCTAGCGGGCTCCTACGAG.

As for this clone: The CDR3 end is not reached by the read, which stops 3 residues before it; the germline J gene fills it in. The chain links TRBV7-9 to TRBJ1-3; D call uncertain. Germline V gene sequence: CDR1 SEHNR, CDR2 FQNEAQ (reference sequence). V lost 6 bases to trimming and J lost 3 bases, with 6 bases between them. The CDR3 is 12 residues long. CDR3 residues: CASRQVGNTIYF. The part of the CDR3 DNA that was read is TGTGCCAGCAGGCAGGTTGGAAACACC.

CDR3 DNA (partial): TGTGCCAGCTCACCTGGCCGGGGGAGGGACACTGAA. It translates to CASSPGRGRDTE. The CDR3 as a whole reads CASSPGRGRDTEAFF. The chain links TRBV18 to TRBJ1-1; a possible D gene is TRBD1 (5 bases). Read coverage stops 3 residues before the CDR3 terminus; the germline J gene supplies the remainder. V was clipped by 3 bases and J by 3 bases, with 14 bases between them. The germline CDR1 and CDR2 sequences are KGHSH and LQKENI. CDR3 length equals 15 residues. The full variable domain, rest sourced from reference TRBV18 and TRBJ1-1, is NAGVMQNPRHLVRRRGQEARLRCSPMKGHSHVYWYRQLPEEGLKFMVYLQKENIIDESGMPKERFSAEFPKEGPSILRIQQVVRGDSAAYFCASSPGRGRDTEAFFGQGTRLTVV.

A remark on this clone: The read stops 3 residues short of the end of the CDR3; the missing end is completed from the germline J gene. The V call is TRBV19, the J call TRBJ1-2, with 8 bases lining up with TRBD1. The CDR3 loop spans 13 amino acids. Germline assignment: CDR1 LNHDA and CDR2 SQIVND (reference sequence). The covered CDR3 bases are TGTGCCAGTAGGCAGGGGGCGTCTGGGGAC. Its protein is CASRQGASGD. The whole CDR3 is CASRQGASGDYTF.

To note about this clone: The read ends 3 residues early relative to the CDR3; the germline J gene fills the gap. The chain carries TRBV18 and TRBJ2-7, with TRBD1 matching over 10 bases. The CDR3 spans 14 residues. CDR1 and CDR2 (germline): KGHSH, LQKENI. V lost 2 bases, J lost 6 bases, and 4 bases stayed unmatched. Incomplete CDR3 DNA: TGTGCCAGCTCACCAAGGGACAGGGGTTCCGAG. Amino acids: CASSPRDRGSE. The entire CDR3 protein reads CASSPRDRGSEQYF.

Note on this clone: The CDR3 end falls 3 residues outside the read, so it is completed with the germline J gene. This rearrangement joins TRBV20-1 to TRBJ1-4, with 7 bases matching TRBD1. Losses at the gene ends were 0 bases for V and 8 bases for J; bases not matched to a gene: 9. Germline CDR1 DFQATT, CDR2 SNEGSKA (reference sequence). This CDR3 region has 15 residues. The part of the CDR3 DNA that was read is TGCAGTGCTAGAGATTCGGCGCAGGGGGGAGAAAAA. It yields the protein CSARDSAQGGEK. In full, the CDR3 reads CSARDSAQGGEKLFF.

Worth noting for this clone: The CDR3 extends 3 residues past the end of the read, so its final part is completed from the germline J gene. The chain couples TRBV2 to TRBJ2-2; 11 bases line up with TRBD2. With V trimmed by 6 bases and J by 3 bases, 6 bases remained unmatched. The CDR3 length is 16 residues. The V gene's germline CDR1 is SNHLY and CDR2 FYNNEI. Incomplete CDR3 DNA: TGTGCCAGCAGCTCACTAGCGGGAGAGGACACCGGGGAG. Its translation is CASSSLAGEDTGE. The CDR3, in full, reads CASSSLAGEDTGELFF.

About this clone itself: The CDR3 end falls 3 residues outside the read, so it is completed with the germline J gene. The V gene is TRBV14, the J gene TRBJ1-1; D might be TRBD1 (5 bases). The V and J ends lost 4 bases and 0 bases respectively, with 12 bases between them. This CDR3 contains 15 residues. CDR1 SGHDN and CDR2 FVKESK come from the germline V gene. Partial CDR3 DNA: TGTGCCAGCAGCCCGAGTTCAGGGCTGAACACTGAA. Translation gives CASSPSSGLNTE. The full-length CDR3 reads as CASSPSSGLNTEAFF.

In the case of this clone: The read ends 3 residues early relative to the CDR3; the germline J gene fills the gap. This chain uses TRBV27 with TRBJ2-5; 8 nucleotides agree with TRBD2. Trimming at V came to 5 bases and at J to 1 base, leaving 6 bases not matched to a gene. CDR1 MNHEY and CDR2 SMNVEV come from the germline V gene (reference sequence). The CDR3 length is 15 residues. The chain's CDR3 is CASSPRTSGQETQYF. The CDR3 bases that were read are TGTGCCAGCAGTCCTCGAACTAGCGGCCAAGAGACC.

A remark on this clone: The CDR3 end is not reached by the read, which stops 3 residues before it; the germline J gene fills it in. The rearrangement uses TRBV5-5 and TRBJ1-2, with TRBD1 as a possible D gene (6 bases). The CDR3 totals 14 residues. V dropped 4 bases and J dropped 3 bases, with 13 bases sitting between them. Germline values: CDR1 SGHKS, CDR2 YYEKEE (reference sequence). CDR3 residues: CASSAYRAHYGYTF. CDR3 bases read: TGTGCCAGCAGCGCCTACAGGGCCCACTATGGC.

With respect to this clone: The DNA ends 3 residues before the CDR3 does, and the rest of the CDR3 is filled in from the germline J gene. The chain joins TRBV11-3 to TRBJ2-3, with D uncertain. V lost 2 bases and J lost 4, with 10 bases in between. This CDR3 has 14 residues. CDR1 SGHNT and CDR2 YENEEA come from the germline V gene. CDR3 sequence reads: CASSLSASADTQYF. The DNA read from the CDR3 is TGTGCCAGCAGCTTAAGTGCCAGTGCAGATACG.

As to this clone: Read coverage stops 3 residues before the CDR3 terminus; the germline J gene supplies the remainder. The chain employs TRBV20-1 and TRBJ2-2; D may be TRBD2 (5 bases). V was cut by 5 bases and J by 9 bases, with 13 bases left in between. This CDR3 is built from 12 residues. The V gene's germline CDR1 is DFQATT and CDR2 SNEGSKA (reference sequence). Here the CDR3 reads CSAGGLSRELFF. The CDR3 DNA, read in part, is TGCAGTGCTGGTGGACTCTCTCGGGAG.

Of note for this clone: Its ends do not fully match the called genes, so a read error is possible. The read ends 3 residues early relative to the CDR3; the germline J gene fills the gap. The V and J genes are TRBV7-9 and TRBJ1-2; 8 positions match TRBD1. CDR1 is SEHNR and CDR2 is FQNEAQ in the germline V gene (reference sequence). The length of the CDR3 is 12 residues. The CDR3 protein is CASGGPFNGYTF. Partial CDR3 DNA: TGTGCCTCAGGGGGCCCCTTTAATGGG.